This T cell receptor (beta chain) was observed in a study of tumour-infiltrating T cells in Burkitt lymphoma. At the level of the study: Productive clonality predicted overall and progression-free survival.

Regarding the study as a whole: Several public clonotypes recurred in numerous Burkitt lymphoma patients.

Generated by immunoSEQ multiplex PCR, the TCRdb table keeps only in-frame clones and is missing some. The sample carries 4,800 or so clones, roughly an eighth recorded once. This clone showed up just a few times. What it binds is not known. Material for sequencing was tumor tissue. The receptor's source is a human donor with Burkitt lymphoma.

CDR3 coding DNA: TGCAGCGTTGATGGGGGCACTGAAGCTTTCTTT. Translation: CSVDGGTEAFF. The chain joins TRBV29-1 to TRBJ1-1, with D perhaps TRBD1 (5 bases). The V gene lost 3 bases and the J gene lost 4 bases, with 6 bases spanning the gap. This CDR3 has 11 residues. Looked up from germline, CDR1 is SQVTM and CDR2 is ANQGSEA.